The clone carrying this TCR beta chain was picked up a small number of times. This sample stems from a study of blood T cells in healthy people across ages. Drawing of peripheral blood yielded about 9.8 milliliters from each donor. The authors ran a second PCR of about 6 to 12 cycles using a sample-barcoded 5' primer and a J-beta primer mix. Every single cDNA molecule received a tag from a template-switch adaptor with 12 random nucleotides. Every sample gave at least 2.5 million paired-end reads containing CDR3. One entry per CDR3 protein results from TCRdb running MiXCR on the 5' RACE reads. The sample includes 800,000 or so distinct CDR3 sequences, 62% of them seen just once. V shed 10 bases and J shed 2 bases, with 18 bases lying between them. The CDR3 is made up of 14 amino acids. Germline CDR1 reads MNHNY; CDR2 reads SVGAGI (reference sequence).

This sequence originates from a man aged 30 to 45 in good health. Material: blood. The chain has TRBV6-6 and TRBJ2-7, with D unresolved. The CDR3 DNA is TGTGCCATTGGCGCTATCACGACCACCTACGAGCAGTACTTC. It specifies CAIGAITTTYEQYF.